By sample share, the clone carrying this T cell receptor beta chain is medium-sized. Its antigen is unidentified. The sample originates from a study of early T cells in non-severe SARS-CoV-2 infection. Whole-study context: From unsorted whole blood, bulk RNA was sequenced, and the chains remained unpaired.

In the library, individual cDNA molecules carried attached unique molecular identifiers. TCRdb analysed the 5' RACE reads with MiXCR anew, one entry per CDR3 protein. The sample carries about 69,000 distinct CDR3 sequences, approximately 9.5% recorded once. Notes on the study in general: Matching against VDJdb likely underestimated virus-specific expansions, favoring anti-spike CD8.

The source of this sequence is an adult who was a healthcare worker with PCR-confirmed SARS-CoV-2 infection or an uninfected control (not recorded which). What was sequenced was whole blood.

Here the CDR3 DNA reads TGTGCCAGCGGACTAGCGGGAATGAATGAGCAGTTCTTC. This encodes CASGLAGMNEQFF. This chain connects TRBV6-2 or TRBV6-3 to TRBJ2-1, with 12 bases lining up with TRBD2. The CDR3 loop spans 13 amino acids. After removal of 8 bases from V and 7 bases from J, the junction contained 3 bases not matched to a gene. Germline values: CDR1 MNHEY, CDR2 SVGEGT.